A selection of T cell receptor beta chains follows, all from one sample in a study of T-cell reconstitution after alpha-beta-depleted transplantation in children. TCRdb ran MiXCR on the PCR reads and lists one entry per CDR3 protein. The sample yields more than 120,000 distinct CDR3 sequences, about 9% seen once. Sequences were derived from PBMCs, mostly from graft donor cells, sampled 180 days after TCRalphabeta/CD19-depleted stem cell transplant. These receptors came from a female patient aged 2-10 years who had a stem cell transplant for congenital amegakaryocytic thrombocytopenia, so the T cells may come from the graft donor. Both conserved end residues are part of each CDR3. A D gene is named only where the DNA matches it firmly. Expanded clones get a size class; other rows say once, few or many, or leave the size out.

>TRBV5-4|TRBJ1-1|many|NA
TGTGCCACAGATAAGGGCCAGAAAGCTTTCTTT
CATDKGQKAFF
>TRBV5-1|TRBJ2-7|few|TRBD1
TGCGCCAGCAGCTTCGACACTACCGGGACAGGGGTTTTCGAGCAGTACTTC
CASSFDTTGTGVFEQYF
>TRBV12-3/TRBV12-4|TRBJ2-6|NA|NA
TGTGCCAGCAGCATCGACGTGGCCAACGGCCTGACTTTC
CASSIDVANGLTF
>TRBV25-1|TRBJ2-1|many|TRBD2
TGTGCCAGCAGTGATCCGCATAGCGGGAGTGTCGATGAGCAGTTCTTC
CASSDPHSGSVDEQFF
>TRBV29-1|TRBJ2-3|few|NA
TGCAGCGTCCCGGAACTCGGTGGGACAGATACGCAGTATTTT
CSVPELGGTDTQYF
>TRBV6-1|TRBJ2-1|few|NA
TGTGCCAGCAGAGGCTTAGCATCAGAGGCCTACAATGAGCAGTTCTTC
CASRGLASEAYNEQFF
>TRBV12-3/TRBV12-4|TRBJ1-5|many|NA
TGTGCCAGCTGTACCCATAGCAATCAGCCCCAGCATTTT
CASCTHSNQPQHF
>TRBV3-1|TRBJ1-6|many|TRBD1
TGTGCCAGCAGCCAACAGGGGGCTCGGAATTCACCCCTCCACTTT
CASSQQGARNSPLHF
>TRBV10-3|TRBJ1-5|many|NA
TGTGCCATCAGTGAGCCGGATGGCCGAGCATTGCATTTT
CAISEPDGRALHF
>TRBV12-3/TRBV12-4|TRBJ2-3|many|TRBD2
TGTGCCAGCAGTTTATTGTTAGCGGGGTCGGATACGCAGTATTTT
CASSLLLAGSDTQYF
>TRBV7-6|TRBJ2-7|few|NA
TGTGCCAGCAGCTTAAGTGGGGGGCTCCTTTCCTACGAGCAGTACTTC
CASSLSGGLLSYEQYF
>TRBV6-6|TRBJ1-5|many|NA
TGTGCCAGCAGTTCAGATCGGACTGGGGGCAATCAGCCCCAGCATTTT
CASSSDRTGGNQPQHF
>TRBV28|TRBJ1-4|few|NA
TGTGCCAGCAGTTACAGTGGGGATGAAAAACTGTTTTTT
CASSYSGDEKLFF
>TRBV7-2|TRBJ2-7|many|NA
TGTGCCAGCAGCCACGGGGGGCCCTACGAGCAGTACTTC
CASSHGGPYEQYF
>TRBV20-1|TRBJ2-2|few|NA
TGCAGTGCTAGAGGTTTGGGTTATTACGACACCGGGGAGCTGTTTTTT
CSARGLGYYDTGELFF
>TRBV20-1|TRBJ2-1|NA|TRBD2
TGCAGTGCTAGCATACTAGCGGGGGTTTACAATGAGCAGTTCTTC
CSASILAGVYNEQFF
>TRBV27|TRBJ2-7|NA|NA
TGTGCCAGCAGTTTCCACGGACCCCTGGGGATCGAGCAGTACTTC
CASSFHGPLGIEQYF
>TRBV6-9|TRBJ1-5|NA|NA
TGTGCCAGCAGATCTCATGGTCCCAGGGCCGGTAGCAATCAGCCCCAGCATTTT
CASRSHGPRAGSNQPQHF
>TRBV12-3/TRBV12-4|TRBJ2-1|many|TRBD2
TGTGCCAGCAGTTTTCGATCACGCGGGATCGGCGGGAGTTCCTACAATGAGCAGTTCTTC
CASSFRSRGIGGSSYNEQFF
>TRBV12-3/TRBV12-4|TRBJ2-7|many|TRBD1
TGTGCCAGCAGTTTGACAGGGGGCTCCTACGAGCAGTACTTC
CASSLTGGSYEQYF
>TRBV20-1|TRBJ1-1|many|TRBD1
TGCAGTGCTAGAGAAGGACAGGGGGCATACGGGACTGAAGCTTTCTTT
CSAREGQGAYGTEAFF
>TRBV15|TRBJ2-1|many|TRBD2
TGTGCCACCAGCAGAGATGGGACTAGCGCTTTCTTC
CATSRDGTSAFF
>TRBV29-1|TRBJ1-1|NA|NA
TGCAGCGTTGAGATGGGGGGAAAAGGGTTTACTGAAGCTTTCTTT
CSVEMGGKGFTEAFF
>TRBV3-1|TRBJ2-5|NA|TRBD1
TGTGCCAGCAGCCAAGATCCGGGACAGGTCTTGTACCAAGAGACCCAGTACTTC
CASSQDPGQVLYQETQYF
>TRBV7-6|TRBJ2-1|NA|TRBD1
TGTGCCAGCAGCCGAAACCGGGACAGGGGGTACAATGAGCAGTTCTTC
CASSRNRDRGYNEQFF
>TRBV3-1|TRBJ2-2|many|NA
TGTGCCAGCAGCCAATATCAGGACACCGGGGAGCTGTTTTTT
CASSQYQDTGELFF
>TRBV28|TRBJ2-3|many|TRBD2
TGTGCCAGCAGTCCGATGCGGGAGCCCAGTTTGGCACAGTATTTT
CASSPMREPSLAQYF
>TRBV5-1|TRBJ1-4|few|NA
TGCGCCAGCAGCTTGGACAGCCTTAATGAAAAACTGTTTTTT
CASSLDSLNEKLFF
>TRBV7-2|TRBJ2-7|few|TRBD2
TGTGCCAGCAACTTAGCGGGAGGGACCCACGAGCAGTACTTC
CASNLAGGTHEQYF
>TRBV7-2|TRBJ2-7|many|TRBD2
TGTGCCAGCAGCTTGGTAGCGGGGGTCGGCGAGCAGTACTTC
CASSLVAGVGEQYF
>TRBV28|TRBJ2-3|many|NA
TGTGCCAGCAGCCAGGGGGGAGGGCCCACAGATACGCAGTATTTT
CASSQGGGPTDTQYF
>TRBV7-2|TRBJ2-1|few|NA
TGTGCCAGCAGCTTCCGTTCTAGCGAGGCCAATGAGCAGTTCTTC
CASSFRSSEANEQFF
>TRBV4-1|TRBJ2-1|many|TRBD2
TGCGCCAGCAGCCAAGGACTAGCGGGAGAGTGGTCCTACAATGAGCAGTTCTTC
CASSQGLAGEWSYNEQFF
>TRBV12-3/TRBV12-4|TRBJ1-1|NA|TRBD1
TGTGCCAGCAGTTTAAGAATATCAAAGACAGGGGGCTTCGGAGTAGCTGAAGCTTTCTTT
CASSLRISKTGGFGVAEAFF
>TRBV28|TRBJ2-4|many|NA
TGTGCCAGCAGTGCCAGGGGGGGGAACAGGCGCATTCAGTACTTC
CASSARGGNRRIQYF
>TRBV10-3|TRBJ1-1|many|TRBD1
TGTGCCATCAGTGGCTCACAGGGGCAGAGCACTGAAGCTTTCTTT
CAISGSQGQSTEAFF
>TRBV5-1|TRBJ2-5|many|TRBD1
TGCGCCAGCAGCTTCCAGGGGGTTAGGCAAGAGACCCAGTACTTC
CASSFQGVRQETQYF
>TRBV5-1|TRBJ2-5|many|NA
TGCGCCAGGAGTTTGGTGACCCAGTACTTC
CARSLVTQYF
>TRBV28|TRBJ2-7|NA|NA
TGTGCCAGCAGTTTCTCCTATTTAGGGGTTTCCTACGAGCAGTACTTC
CASSFSYLGVSYEQYF
>TRBV5-1|TRBJ2-3|few|NA
TGCGCCAGCAGCTTGGGACGCAGCACAGATACGCAGTATTTT
CASSLGRSTDTQYF
>TRBV7-8|TRBJ2-7|once|TRBD1
TGTGCCAGCAGCTTCCCGGGACAGGGGGACTACGAGCAGTACTTC
CASSFPGQGDYEQYF
>TRBV5-1|TRBJ2-5|NA|NA
TGCGCCAGCAGCTTGCAGGGCCAGGAGACCCAGTACTTC
CASSLQGQETQYF
>TRBV20-1|TRBJ2-7|many|NA
TGCAGTGCGCAGGTTCCCGGCTACGAGCAGTACTTC
CSAQVPGYEQYF
>TRBV20-1|TRBJ1-1|many|NA
TGCAGTGCTAGAGTCGCGACAGGGAACACTGAAGCTTTCTTT
CSARVATGNTEAFF
>TRBV20-1|TRBJ2-7|NA|TRBD2
TGCAGTGCTAGAGCCCCGCCGACCAGCGGGGGGGGCGCCTACGAGCAGTACTTC
CSARAPPTSGGGAYEQYF
>TRBV7-2|TRBJ1-2|few|NA
TGTGCCAGCAGCTTAGAGGGAACAAGTGGCTACACCTTC
CASSLEGTSGYTF
>TRBV4-2|TRBJ2-4|NA|NA
TGTGCCAGCAGCCCCGAGCTGGCCAAAAACATTCAGTACTTC
CASSPELAKNIQYF
>TRBV30|TRBJ2-2|NA|NA
TGTGCCTGGAGTGTAGGACAGTTCACCGGGGAGCTGTTTTTT
CAWSVGQFTGELFF
>TRBV30|TRBJ2-5|many|TRBD2
TGTGCCTGGAGTGGAGAGCTAGCGGGAGGCGAGACCCAGTACTTC
CAWSGELAGGETQYF